The TCR beta chain described here comes from a study of blood T cell repertoires in COVID-19. Clones were read by immunoSEQ multiplex PCR, and TCRdb kept only the in-frame ones, dropping some. The repertoire consists of 110,000 or so clones, with 65% to 90% occurring once and the leading ten covering 7.9%. The germline V gene has CDR1 KGHSH and CDR2 LQKENI. V gave up 2 bases and J gave up 0 bases, with 10 bases separating them. The length of the CDR3 is 15 residues. This clone was detected a few times. The receptor was isolated from a woman aged 80 or over with active or convalescent COVID-19. The V gene is TRBV18, the J gene TRBJ1-2; TRBD1 is a possible D gene (6 bases). The sequencing sample was made of peripheral blood. CDR3 sequence reads: CASSPSWTANYGYTF. CDR3 DNA: TGTGCCAGCTCACCAAGTTGGACAGCTAACTATGGCTACACCTTC.